This T cell receptor (beta chain) was retrieved from a study of blood T cell repertoires in COVID-19. About the study: Collection of acute and convalescent COVID-19 samples took place in the United States, Italy and Spain. Sources were T cells, B-cell-depleted T cells, or PBMCs; the material itself was cDNA or gDNA.

This CDR3 is built from 14 residues. Trimming left V 7 bases short and J 5 bases short, with 12 bases between. Germline values: CDR1 MDHEN, CDR2 SYDVKM. Per the study methods: Amplifying reference gene primers gave estimates of nucleated cell counts. This table comes from immunoSEQ multiplex PCR, and its TCRdb copy is limited to in-frame clones, with some not included. V and J calls plus clone size are reproduced from that table; the DNA served to infer D and trimming. This sample has some 200,000 clones, with about 87% found just once. The sample was peripheral blood. The origin of this receptor is a man aged 65 to 85 with acute or convalescent COVID-19. The chain links TRBV28 to TRBJ1-6, with D possibly matching TRBD1 (5 bases). CDR3: CASTSGGDNSPLHF. The CDR3 nucleotides are TGTGCCAGCACCTCTGGGGGGGATAATTCACCCCTCCACTTT.